The 18 T cell receptor beta chains listed next were all sequenced from one sample in a study of blood T cell repertoires in COVID-19 (dated by TCRdb to 2020 to 2021). Library method: the immunoSEQ multiplex PCR assay. TCRdb retrieved this table from immuneACCESS and kept in-frame rearrangements only. Not all clones are present; in checked studies, unresolved V genes account for under half, and no reason is known for the remainder. This sample is represented by around 330,000 clones; 89% of them were singletons. About 9.5% of the sample lies in the top ten. Sequencing was performed on PBMCs or T cells enriched from blood (not recorded which). These receptors originate from a woman in her forties who had recovered from COVID-19.

J is TRBJ2-1 and V is TRBV4-3, with 12 bases fitting TRBD2. V was clipped by 0 bases and J by 7 bases; unmatched bases: 7. Germline V gene sequence: CDR1 LGHNA, CDR2 YSLEER. CDR3 length: 17 residues. CDR3 loop: CASSQDFLAGGPNEQFF. CDR3 nucleotides: TGCGCCAGCAGCCAAGATTTCCTAGCGGGAGGGCCGAATGAGCAGTTCTTC.

In nucleotides, the CDR3 is TGTGCCACCAGCAGCGAAGCGGGGGCTAGCGGGGGGGTATCCTACAATGAGCAGTTCTTC. Protein sequence: CATSSEAGASGGVSYNEQFF. The rearrangement joins TRBV15 to TRBJ2-1; 12 nucleotides line up with TRBD2. Germline V gene lookup returns CDR1 LNHNV and CDR2 YYDKDF (reference sequence). This CDR3 has 20 residues. V was clipped by 3 bases and J by 1 base; unmatched bases: 13.

This clone appeared a single time. This chain connects TRBV19 to TRBJ2-7; 8 bases agree with TRBD1. Germline CDR1 LNHDA, CDR2 SQIVND (reference sequence). V dropped 5 bases and J dropped 1; count of bases not matched to a gene: 10. The CDR3 is 16 residues long. DNA for the CDR3: TGTGCCAGTAGTTTTGGATCGGGACAGGTATCCTACGAGCAGTACTTC. Amino acids: CASSFGSGQVSYEQYF. The whole variable domain, remainder taken from reference TRBV19 and TRBJ2-7, is DGGITQSPKYLFRKEGQNVTLSCEQNLNHDAMYWYRQDPGQGLRLIYYSQIVNDFQKGDIAEGYSVSREKKESFPLTVTSAQKNPTAFYLCASSFGSGQVSYEQYFGPGTRLTVT.

The chain links TRBV3-1 (or the pseudogene TRBV3-2) to TRBJ1-3, with 8 bases fitting TRBD1. With V trimmed by 4 bases and J by 0 bases, 11 bases remained unmatched. The V gene's germline CDR1 is LGHDT and CDR2 YNNKEL (reference sequence). CDR3 length: 18 residues. The CDR3 protein is CASSRDRPIRLSGNTIYF. The CDR3 coding sequence is TGTGCCAGCAGCCGGGACAGGCCAATTCGCCTCTCTGGAAACACCATATATTTT.

This clone came up once. The chain recombines TRBV5-1 with TRBJ2-1; 9 bases fit TRBD1. Germline V lookup: CDR1 SGHRS, CDR2 YFSETQ. The CDR3 consists of 14 residues. Trimming at V came to 4 bases and at J to 5 bases, leaving 4 bases not matched to a gene. This CDR3 reads CASSPQGADNEQFF. DNA of the CDR3: TGCGCCAGCAGCCCACAGGGGGCTGACAATGAGCAGTTCTTC.

This clone was picked up a small number of times. This chain joins TRBV28 and TRBJ1-5; D unresolved. V was clipped by 6 bases and J by 3 bases, with 12 bases between them. The CDR3 is 14 amino acids. Germline CDR1 reads MDHEN; CDR2 reads SYDVKM. CDR3 residues: CASSLLADNQPQHF. Here the CDR3 DNA reads TGTGCCAGCAGCTTACTCGCAGACAATCAGCCCCAGCATTTT. The complete variable domain, with remaining parts taken from reference TRBV28 and TRBJ1-5, reads DVKVTQSSRYLVKRTGEKVFLECVQDMDHENMFWYRQDPGLGLRLIYFSYDVKMKEKGDIPEGYSVSREKKERFSLILESASTNQTSMYLCASSLLADNQPQHFGDGTRLSIL.

V and J are TRBV2 and TRBJ1-2; D ambiguous. Germline V CDR1 and CDR2: SNHLY, FYNNEI. CDR3 size: 15 residues. With 6 bases removed from V and 1 base from J, the gap between germline ends came to 15 bases. CDR3 in DNA: TGTGCCAGCAGGAGGGTAGTAGGGAATAACTATGGCTACACCTTC. This gives the protein CASRRVVGNNYGYTF.

V gene TRBV7-3 combines with J gene TRBJ1-1; 10 bases are a match to TRBD1. Germline loops: CDR1 SGHTA, CDR2 FQGTGA. The J segment lost 9 bases and the V segment lost 4 bases, leaving 2 bases of the junction unmatched. The CDR3 extends over 12 amino acids. CDR3 sequence: CASSYDRGQAFF. In DNA, the CDR3 is TGTGCCAGCAGCTATGACAGGGGGCAAGCTTTCTTT.

This clone has only one observation. The chain couples TRBV19 to TRBJ1-2, with a possible D match to TRBD1 (5 bases). Trimming shortened V by 6 bases and J by 2 bases, and 16 bases separated the two germline ends. The germline CDR1 and CDR2 sequences are LNHDA and SQIVND (reference sequence). The CDR3 runs 15 residues. CDR3 nucleotides: TGTGCCAGTAGGAAGATCAGGGATCGGAACTATGGCTACACCTTC. Residues: CASRKIRDRNYGYTF.

This clone was counted a single time. V is TRBV6-5 and J is TRBJ1-4; D is perhaps TRBD1 (5 bases). Trimming cost V 0 bases and J 5 bases, with 13 bases left between them. Germline CDR1 reads MNHEY; CDR2 reads SVGAGI. CDR3 size: 16 residues. The CDR3 DNA is TGTGCCAGCAGTTACTCGACCTGGGAGGGGAATGAAAAACTGTTTTTT. This translates into CASSYSTWEGNEKLFF.

V usage is TRBV13 and J usage is TRBJ1-1; tentative D call: TRBD1 (6 bases). The germline CDR1 and CDR2 sequences are PRHDT and FYEKMQ (reference sequence). CDR3 length: 16 amino acids. The germline V and J ends were trimmed by 4 bases and 3 bases, with 18 bases remaining between them. Here the CDR3 reads CASSSLLQGPDTEAFF. CDR3 DNA sequence: TGTGCCAGCAGCTCACTTTTGCAGGGGCCAGACACTGAAGCTTTCTTT.

This sequence joins TRBV10-3 and TRBJ1-6; possibly TRBD1 for D (5 bases). V lost 2 bases and J 9 bases, leaving 11 bases between the germline ends. There are 14 residues in the CDR3. CDR1 and CDR2 (germline): ENHRY, SYGVKD. The CDR3 region has the DNA TGTGCCATCAGTGAGGGGACTTTATCTTCACCCCTCCACTTT. It translates to CAISEGTLSSPLHF.

V and J are TRBV18 and TRBJ2-7; 12 bases are a match to TRBD1. The CDR3 is 15 residues long. Germline-derived CDR1 and CDR2 are KGHSH and LQKENI. The J segment lost 7 bases and the V segment lost 4 bases, leaving 8 bases of the junction unmatched. CDR3 in DNA: TGTGCCAGCTCACTAGGGACAGGGGGCACCTGGGAGCAGTACTTC. Its protein product is CASSLGTGGTWEQYF.

This clone has ten or more counts. The same CDR3 can be traced to other DNA sequences in this sample. The chain joins TRBV9 to TRBJ1-1; 10 bases are a match to TRBD1. V dropped 2 bases and J dropped 1; count of bases not matched to a gene: 2. The CDR3 covers 15 residues. In germline, CDR1 is SGDLS, CDR2 YYNGEE. The CDR3 nucleotides read TGTGCCAGCAGCGTTGGGACAGGGGCGAACACTGAAGCTTTCTTT. It specifies CASSVGTGANTEAFF.

The J gene is TRBJ2-5, the V gene TRBV12-3 or TRBV12-4, with TRBD2 identical over 9 bases. V lost 8 bases and J lost 4; bases outside the gene matches: 5. This CDR3 comprises 13 residues. The CDR3 loop is CASSLAGLETQYF. The CDR3 DNA sequence: TGTGCCAGCTCCCTAGCGGGACTAGAGACCCAGTACTTC.

The rearrangement links TRBV28 to TRBJ1-1; D gene ambiguous. V lost 6 bases, J lost 1 base, and 18 bases lay in between. This CDR3 spans 16 amino acids. Germline V gives CDR1 MDHEN, CDR2 SYDVKM. Written as DNA, the CDR3 is TGTGCCAGCAGCTCCCTTCACCGGAGCTGGAACACTGAAGCTTTCTTT. Translating it yields CASSSLHRSWNTEAFF.

CDR3 nucleotides: TGCGCCAGCAGCTTAGGCCAGGGGGGCACAGATACGCAGTATTTT. Its protein is CASSLGQGGTDTQYF. J is TRBJ2-3 and V is TRBV5-1; 7 positions match TRBD1. With V trimmed by 2 bases and J by 1 base, 4 bases remained unmatched. The CDR3 runs to 15 residues. Germline V gene lookup returns CDR1 SGHRS and CDR2 YFSETQ.

CDR3 sequence reads: CASNYGQGAGNTIYF. In DNA form, the CDR3 reads TGTGCCAGTAACTACGGACAGGGGGCAGGAAACACCATATATTTT. The chain employs TRBV19 and TRBJ1-3; 11 bases map to TRBD1. Unmatched junction bases numbered 6, after V lost 7 bases and J lost 4 bases. This CDR3 is built from 15 residues. Germline CDR1 LNHDA, CDR2 SQIVND (reference sequence). Combining the CDR3 with reference TRBV19 and TRBJ1-3 gives the whole variable domain DGGITQSPKYLFRKEGQNVTLSCEQNLNHDAMYWYRQDPGQGLRLIYYSQIVNDFQKGDIAEGYSVSREKKESFPLTVTSAQKNPTAFYLCASNYGQGAGNTIYFGEGSWLTVV.